This T cell receptor beta chain was recorded in a study of T cell clonality in common variable immunodeficiency. General study results and limits: In common variable immunodeficiency, TCR beta chains reportedly carried fewer deletions and N-nucleotide insertions.

Measured with immunoSEQ multiplex PCR; TCRdb has only the in-frame clones, and not every one. The repertoire shows roughly 12,000 clones, none seen only once; the top ten take approximately 7.7%. For this clone: What it binds is unknown. The DNA ends 3 residues before the CDR3 does, and the rest of the CDR3 is filled in from the germline J gene.

Germline CDR1 reads LNHDA; CDR2 reads SQIVND (reference sequence). The CDR3 runs 16 residues. The V and J ends lost 5 bases and 1 base respectively, with 18 bases between them. The chain uses TRBV19 and TRBJ2-7; the D gene is possibly TRBD2 (5 bases). Sequenced: peripheral blood mononuclear cells. The TCR originated in a human donor with common variable immunodeficiency. The covered CDR3 bases are TGTGCCAGTAGTTCCGCCCTGACGGGGTATTCCTACGAG. Encoded protein: CASSSALTGYSYE. The entire CDR3 protein reads CASSSALTGYSYEQYF.